The 20 T cell receptor beta chains below were found in one sample sequenced in a study of circulating CD8 cells and anti-PD-1 response in melanoma. From live CD3+CD8+TCRalphabeta+ cells, four PD-1 and/or TIGIT subsets were sorted. Each library started from roughly 15 ng of total RNA using the QIAseq Immune Repertoire TCR panel. Each CDR3 protein gets one entry after TCRdb re-called the reads with MiXCR. Of roughly 1,000 distinct CDR3 sequences in the sample, more than 7.5% were seen once. The sample here was CD8+ T cells from PBMCs, taken at baseline or after one month of anti-PD-1 therapy (not recorded which). The receptors here all came from a human donor with melanoma.

The rearrangement joins TRBV19 to TRBJ2-5; 9 positions agree with TRBD2. The junction had 3 bases not matched to a gene; V was cut back by 0 bases and J by 4 bases. CDR1 is LNHDA, CDR2 SQIVND, per germline (reference sequence). The CDR3 sequence is 15 residues long. CDR3 sequence: CASSIEAGGGETQYF. The CDR3 DNA is TGTGCCAGTAGTATAGAAGCGGGGGGAGGAGAGACCCAGTACTTC.

The V and J genes are TRBV4-1 and TRBJ2-7; D may match TRBD1 or TRBD2 (5 bases each). Trimming took 0 bases from V and 3 from J, leaving 15 bases between them. The germline gives CDR1 MGHRA, CDR2 YSYEKL. This CDR3 has 16 residues. The CDR3 nucleotides read TGCGCCAGCAGCCAAGATCGGGGCCCGGCCGGCTACGAGCAGTACTTC. Protein: CASSQDRGPAGYEQYF.

In its sample, this clonotype is medium-sized (0.01 to 0.1%). The rearrangement uses TRBV12-5 and TRBJ2-1; no definite D call. The CDR3 totals 12 residues. V was clipped by 0 bases and J by 8 bases, with 5 bases between them. Germline CDR1 reads LGHNT; CDR2 reads FRNRAP. CDR3 residues: CASGLVSDEQFF. In DNA form, the CDR3 reads TGTGCTAGTGGTTTGGTAAGCGATGAGCAGTTCTTC.

This clonotype is medium-sized. This chain connects TRBV7-3 to TRBJ2-7, with a tentative D call TRBD1 (7 bases). The CDR3 is 13 amino acids. Germline CDR1 and CDR2: SGHTA and FQGTGA. The ends were cut back, 6 bases at V and 4 bases at J, with 13 bases in the middle. CDR3 loop: CASSPSGGYEQYF. The CDR3 bases are TGTGCCAGCAGTCCCTCAGGGGGGTACGAGCAGTACTTC.

This clonotype is medium-sized by share. The rearrangement joins TRBV6-2 or TRBV6-3 to TRBJ2-7, with D possibly TRBD2 on 5 matching bases. Germline V CDR1 and CDR2: MNHEY, SVGEGT. The CDR3 is 13 residues long. V lost 5 bases to trimming and J lost 0 bases, with 8 bases between them. CDR3 bases: TGTGCCAGCAGTCCCGGGAACTCCTACGAGCAGTACTTC. Protein product: CASSPGNSYEQYF.

V usage is TRBV6-6 and J usage is TRBJ2-2; 7 bases agree with TRBD2. The V segment lost 3 bases and the J segment 6 bases; nucleotides outside the gene matches: 1. Per germline, CDR1 MNHNY and CDR2 SVGAGI (reference sequence). The CDR3 sequence is 13 residues long. The chain's CDR3 is CASSYGGAGELFF. The CDR3, as DNA: TGTGCCAGCAGTTATGGGGGGGCCGGGGAGCTGTTTTTT.

This clonotype is judged large. The chain is built from TRBV10-3 and TRBJ2-7, with TRBD1 matching over 7 bases. Germline CDR1 reads ENHRY; CDR2 reads SYGVKD. The V and J ends lost 9 bases and 7 bases, in that order; junction bases with no gene match: 9. CDR3 length equals 12 residues. The CDR3: CAMGQSFWEQYF. DNA for the CDR3: TGTGCCATGGGACAGTCTTTCTGGGAGCAGTACTTC.

This clonotype is labeled medium-sized. The chain carries TRBV14 and TRBJ2-7, with D hard to call. Germline CDR1 SGHDN, CDR2 FVKESK. V lost 2 bases, J lost 3 bases, and 11 bases lay in between. This CDR3 has 14 amino acids. The CDR3: CASSQPPGFYEQYF. CDR3 DNA: TGTGCCAGCAGCCAACCTCCGGGTTTCTACGAGCAGTACTTC.

In its sample, this clonotype is large. The J gene is TRBJ2-5, the V gene TRBV7-2, with D perhaps given as TRBD1 or TRBD2 (6 bases each). The V and J ends lost 5 bases and 3 bases respectively, with 13 bases between them. The CDR3 loop spans 14 amino acids. Germline lookup yields CDR1 SGHTA and CDR2 FQGNSA. The CDR3, as DNA: TGTGCCAGCAGCCGATGGGGGGCGAAAGAGACCCAGTACTTC. Encoded protein: CASSRWGAKETQYF.

By its share, this clonotype is medium-sized. V is TRBV9 and J is TRBJ2-2; either TRBD1 or TRBD2 may supply D (5 bases each). The CDR3 spans 16 residues. Germline CDR1 reads SGDLS; CDR2 reads YYNGEE. V was pared by 0 bases and J by 0 bases, with 9 bases between. The CDR3, as DNA: TGTGCCAGCAGCGTAGGGGGACGTCCGAACACCGGGGAGCTGTTTTTT. Translation: CASSVGGRPNTGELFF.

This clonotype ranks as medium-sized. The rearrangement links TRBV11-2 to TRBJ2-2, with 7 nucleotides matching TRBD2. The germline V gene encodes CDR1 SGHAT and CDR2 FQNNGV. After removal of 5 bases from V and 1 base from J, the junction contained 7 bases not matched to a gene. The length of the CDR3 is 16 residues. The CDR3 DNA reads TGTGCCAGCAGCCCGGTACAGCGGGAGAACACCGGGGAGCTGTTTTTT. It codes for CASSPVQRENTGELFF.

By proportion, this clonotype is medium-sized. The chain is built from TRBV2 and TRBJ1-1; TRBD1 is a possible D gene (6 bases). The CDR3 is made up of 15 amino acids. Germline assignment: CDR1 SNHLY and CDR2 FYNNEI. V lost 7 bases and J lost 5, with 20 bases in between. The CDR3 region is CASTPLGGRWTEAFF. The CDR3 bases are TGTGCCAGCACCCCGTTAGGGGGAAGATGGACTGAAGCTTTCTTT.

By frequency in the sample, this clonotype is medium-sized. The chain recombines TRBV14 with TRBJ2-1; 8 bases agree with TRBD2. V trimming: 1 base; J trimming: 8 bases; junction bases outside the gene matches: 7. The germline V gene encodes CDR1 SGHDN and CDR2 FVKESK. The CDR3 extends over 15 amino acids. CDR3 nucleotide sequence: TGTGCCAGCAGCCAAGCACTAGCGGCCCCCCATGAGCAGTTCTTC. Translation gives CASSQALAAPHEQFF. Drawing the rest from reference TRBV14 and TRBJ2-1, the complete variable domain is EAGVTQFPSHSVIEKGQTVTLRCDPISGHDNLYWYRRVMGKEIKFLLHFVKESKQDESGMPNNRFLAERTGGTYSTLKVQPAELEDSGVYFCASSQALAAPHEQFFGPGTRLTVL.

Judged by abundance, this clonotype is large (0.1 to 1%). CDR3 sequence reads: CASSPSPGLAGYNEQFF. The CDR3, as DNA: TGTGCCAGCAGCCCCTCGCCGGGACTAGCGGGGTACAATGAGCAGTTCTTC. The chain combines TRBV9 with TRBJ2-1; 13 bases match TRBD2. V dropped 4 bases and J dropped 4; count of bases not matched to a gene: 8. This CDR3 contains 17 residues. Looked up from germline, CDR1 is SGDLS and CDR2 is YYNGEE.

Relative to its sample, this clonotype is medium-sized. This sequence joins TRBV12-3 or TRBV12-4 and TRBJ1-2, with 11 bases lining up with TRBD1. This CDR3 contains 14 residues. The junction had 1 base not matched to a gene; V was cut back by 1 base and J by 6 bases. For the CDR3, the DNA is TGTGCCAGCAGTTTAGGGACAGGGGGCAATGGCTACACCTTC. Its translation is CASSLGTGGNGYTF.

By proportion, this clonotype is medium-sized. V is TRBV4-3 and J is TRBJ2-1; 9 bases map to TRBD2. Losses at the gene ends were 1 base for V and 9 bases for J; bases not matched to a gene: 13. Germline V gene sequence: CDR1 LGHNA, CDR2 YSLEER. This CDR3 spans 17 amino acids. CDR3 DNA: TGCGCCAGCAGCCAAGTTGACGGCGGGGGGGCCGGTGGTGAGCAGTTCTTC. It codes for CASSQVDGGGAGGEQFF.

By share of the sample, this clonotype is medium-sized (0.01 to 0.1%). This chain uses TRBV29-1 with TRBJ1-2; perhaps TRBD1 as D (5 bases). The CDR3 spans 13 residues. From germline, CDR1 is SQVTM and CDR2 ANQGSEA. Trimming left V 6 bases short and J 5 bases short, with 16 bases between. The CDR3 sequence: CSVGGGRRYGYTF. In nucleotides, the CDR3 is TGCAGCGTCGGGGGAGGGAGAAGATATGGCTACACCTTC.

V usage is TRBV19 and J usage is TRBJ1-1; unclear D gene. V was pared by 3 bases and J by 0 bases, with 8 bases between. The CDR3 contains 14 residues. In germline, CDR1 is LNHDA, CDR2 SQIVND (reference sequence). CDR3 nucleotide sequence: TGTGCCAGTAGTATTGAACAGCTGAACACTGAAGCTTTCTTT. Encoded protein: CASSIEQLNTEAFF.

Points on this clonotype: This sequence may be a read error, since a much larger clone differs from it by one base. The conserved closing phenylalanine or tryptophan is absent in this CDR3, likely reflecting a read error. The chain is built from TRBV29-1 and TRBJ1-1; no reliable D call. Trimming took off 7 bases at V and 0 bases at J, with 6 bases between the two ends. This CDR3 contains 11 residues. The germline CDR1 and CDR2 sequences are SQVTM and ANQGSEA. The chain's CDR3 is CSARVNTEAFS. In DNA, the CDR3 is TGCAGCGCCCGAGTGAACACTGAAGCTTTCTCT.

This clonotype is categorized as medium-sized. The chain carries TRBV9 and TRBJ1-3; D not certain. Germline values: CDR1 SGDLS, CDR2 YYNGEE. V was trimmed by 0 bases and J by 2 bases, leaving 6 bases between them. The length of the CDR3 is 14 residues. The CDR3, as DNA: TGTGCCAGCAGCGTAGAACCGGCTGGAAACACCATATATTTT. This sequence encodes CASSVEPAGNTIYF.